These 10 T cell receptor beta chains came from one sample sequenced in a study of CD8+CD57+ T cells in acquired aplastic anemia. Both TCR beta VDJ combination and CDR3 sequence profiling were carried out. Genomic DNA was the template for this profiling. Each CDR3 protein is one row after TCRdb ran MiXCR on the reads. The data hold about 160,000 distinct CDR3 sequences, with about 70% observed a single time. Whoever was chosen for sequencing had shown CD8+CD57+ cell expansion by flow cytometry. The specimen sequenced was sorted CD4+, CD8+, or CD8+CD57+ T cells (not recorded which) from PBMCs. These receptor sequences come from a human donor with aplastic anemia.

The chain employs TRBV10-3 and TRBJ1-1; 7 bases map to TRBD1. Germline loops: CDR1 ENHRY, CDR2 SYGVKD. V shed 7 bases, J shed 2 bases, and the junction held 7 bases outside the gene matches. The CDR3 length is 14 residues. The DNA of the CDR3 is TGTGCCATCAATCCGACAGGGAGCAACACTGAAGCTTTCTTT. As protein: CAINPTGSNTEAFF.

This clonotype was detected a few times. This sequence joins TRBV24-1 and TRBJ2-1; TRBD2 is a possible D gene (6 bases). The V end lost 3 bases, the J end lost 10 bases, and 9 bases lay between the germline ends. CDR1 and CDR2 (germline): KGHDR, SFDVKD. The CDR3 spans 12 residues. The CDR3 region has the DNA TGTGCCACCAGTGATGGGGGAGGCGAGCAGTTCTTC. Translated, it gives CATSDGGGEQFF.

This chain links TRBV6-5 with TRBJ2-5; D is unresolved. The germline V and J ends were trimmed by 4 bases and 0 bases, with 6 bases remaining between them. The CDR3 consists of 13 residues. The germline CDR1 and CDR2 sequences are MNHEY and SVGAGI. CDR3 protein: CASSSANQETQYF. The DNA for the CDR3 is TGTGCCAGCAGTTCGGCCAACCAAGAGACCCAGTACTTC.

This rearrangement joins TRBV5-6 to TRBJ2-1; no firm D call. The CDR3 runs 15 residues. V was shortened by 8 bases and J by 4 bases, with 19 bases between the two germline ends. Germline CDR1 reads SGHDT; CDR2 reads YYEEEE. Here the CDR3 DNA reads TGTGCCAGTAGTATGGCTCCCTCTTCATACAATGAGCAGTTCTTC. It is translated as CASSMAPSSYNEQFF.

The J gene is TRBJ1-2, the V gene TRBV20-1; D gene ambiguous. Trimming pared 0 bases from V and 4 bases from J, leaving 6 bases between. The CDR3 is made up of 12 amino acids. Per the germline V gene, CDR1 is DFQATT and CDR2 is SNEGSKA (reference sequence). In nucleotides, the CDR3 is TGCAGTGCTAGAGACCCTAGCTATGGCTACACCTTC. Translated: CSARDPSYGYTF.

V is TRBV7-8 and J is TRBJ1-4; 7 nucleotides agree with TRBD1. Per the germline V gene, CDR1 is SGHVS and CDR2 is FQNEAQ. After removal of 1 base from V and 8 bases from J, the junction contained 7 bases not matched to a gene. The CDR3 is 15 amino acids. CDR3 sequence reads: CASSLVGGGGEKLFF. The CDR3 region has the DNA TGTGCCAGCAGCTTAGTAGGAGGGGGCGGAGAAAAACTGTTTTTT.

The CDR3: CASSDQVPYNSPLHF. In DNA, the CDR3 is TGTGCCAGCAGTGACCAGGTCCCCTATAATTCACCCCTCCACTTT. The chain uses TRBV2 and TRBJ1-6, with D unresolved. The CDR3 extends over 15 amino acids. V was shortened by 3 bases and J by 2 bases, with 8 bases between the two germline ends. Looked up from germline, CDR1 is SNHLY and CDR2 is FYNNEI.

The chain joins TRBV20-1 to TRBJ2-3; 7 bases line up with TRBD2. The CDR3 contains 16 residues. Germline V gene sequence: CDR1 DFQATT, CDR2 SNEGSKA (reference sequence). V lost 0 bases and J lost 0; bases outside the gene matches: 6. CDR3 bases: TGCAGTGCTAGAGATCCGACTAGCTCGAGCACAGATACGCAGTATTTT. This translates into CSARDPTSSSTDTQYF.

The V call is TRBV6-5, the J call TRBJ1-1; D unresolved. Germline V lookup: CDR1 MNHEY, CDR2 SVGAGI. V lost 6 bases to trimming and J lost 3 bases, with 8 bases between them. The CDR3 runs to 12 residues. The CDR3 protein is CASRRVDTEAFF. DNA of the CDR3: TGTGCCAGCAGGAGGGTAGACACTGAAGCTTTCTTT.

The chain recombines TRBV20-1 with TRBJ1-2; 7 positions agree with TRBD1. V lost 4 bases and J lost 3; bases outside the gene matches: 2. CDR3 size: 12 residues. Germline loops: CDR1 DFQATT, CDR2 SNEGSKA (reference sequence). CDR3 coding DNA: TGCAGTGCTAACAGGGGAGACTATGGCTACACCTTC. Translated, it gives CSANRGDYGYTF.